Below are 26 T cell receptor beta chains sequenced from a single sample in a study of blood T cell repertoires in COVID-19. Method: immunoSEQ multiplex PCR; TCRdb's copy keeps in-frame clones and lacks some. The table has about 250,000 clones, roughly 83% seen once. The sequenced sample consisted of peripheral blood. The receptors were sampled from a man older than 75 with acute or convalescent COVID-19.

This clone appeared once. The chain couples TRBV2 to TRBJ1-5, with unresolved D. Trimming removed 5 bases from V and 3 bases from J, with 17 bases in between. Germline CDR1 is SNHLY and CDR2 is FYNNEI. This CDR3 has 16 residues. CDR3 bases: TGTGCCAGCAGTCTTGGCCTGGCAGGTGTCAATCAGCCCCAGCATTTT. It codes for CASSLGLAGVNQPQHF.

The gene calls are TRBV30 and TRBJ2-7; D gene ambiguous. The CDR3 totals 13 residues. The germline gives CDR1 GTSNPN, CDR2 SVGIG (reference sequence). V was pared by 0 bases and J by 7 bases, with 13 bases between. The chain's CDR3 is CAWSVGQAQEQYF. In DNA form, the CDR3 reads TGTGCCTGGAGTGTAGGCCAGGCTCAAGAGCAGTACTTC.

The V call is TRBV7-3, the J call TRBJ2-6, with D hard to call. The germline V and J ends were trimmed by 5 bases and 0 bases, with 2 bases remaining between them. This CDR3 comprises 13 residues. Germline CDR1 reads SGHTA; CDR2 reads FQGTGA. The CDR3 region has the DNA TGTGCCAGCAGCCGCTCTGGGGCCAACGTCCTGACTTTC. Translated: CASSRSGANVLTF.

This clone was counted at least ten times. This chain uses TRBV29-1 with TRBJ2-1; 13 bases line up with TRBD2. Germline V gives CDR1 SQVTM, CDR2 ANQGSEA. The CDR3 runs to 16 residues. V lost 5 bases, J lost 6 bases, and 10 bases stayed unmatched. The CDR3 DNA reads TGCAGCGTTAATCTTAGACTAGCGGGAGGCGTCAATGAGCAGTTCTTC. This encodes CSVNLRLAGGVNEQFF.

This clone was seen at least ten times. V gene TRBV19 combines with J gene TRBJ2-7; no clear D gene. This CDR3 has 13 residues. V gave up 3 bases and J gave up 2 bases, with 8 bases separating them. The germline gives CDR1 LNHDA, CDR2 SQIVND (reference sequence). CDR3: CASSIAQAYEQYF. In nucleotides, the CDR3 is TGTGCCAGTAGTATCGCCCAGGCCTACGAGCAGTACTTC.

V and J are TRBV6-6 and TRBJ2-7; 7 nucleotides match TRBD1. Germline V lookup: CDR1 MNHNY, CDR2 SVGAGI (reference sequence). V was clipped by 2 bases and J by 9 bases; unmatched bases: 1. The CDR3 sequence is 11 residues long. CDR3 in DNA: TGTGCCAGCAGTTACCGACAGGGGCAGTACTTC. Amino acids: CASSYRQGQYF.

V is TRBV3-1 (or the pseudogene TRBV3-2) and J is TRBJ1-6, with D possibly matching TRBD1 (6 bases). This CDR3 comprises 14 residues. The V end lost 7 bases, the J end lost 5 bases, and 12 bases lay between the germline ends. Germline V gene sequence: CDR1 LGHDT, CDR2 YNNKEL (reference sequence). In DNA form, the CDR3 reads TGTGCCAGCAACCAGCACAGGGATAATTCACCCCTCCACTTT. It is translated as CASNQHRDNSPLHF.

V and J are TRBV2 and TRBJ1-5, with D unclear. V lost 4 bases and J lost 5, with 9 bases in between. This CDR3 comprises 13 residues. Germline V lookup: CDR1 SNHLY, CDR2 FYNNEI. CDR3 bases: TGTGCCAGCAGTGGCACCGGTTATCAGCCCCAGCATTTT. It encodes CASSGTGYQPQHF.

The CDR3 here is CASSIRQDPEAFF. CDR3 sequence (DNA): TGTGCCAGCAGCATAAGACAGGACCCCGAAGCTTTCTTT. The chain links TRBV5-4 to TRBJ1-1; the D gene is possibly TRBD1 (6 bases). The CDR3 has 13 amino acids. The germline V and J ends were trimmed by 4 bases and 8 bases, with 15 bases remaining between them. CDR1 is SGHNT and CDR2 is YYREEE in the germline V gene (reference sequence).

The chain uses TRBV30 and TRBJ2-3; D not certain. The CDR3 loop spans 12 amino acids. CDR1 GTSNPN and CDR2 SVGIG come from the germline V gene (reference sequence). Trimming removed 1 base from V and 2 bases from J, with 4 bases in between. The CDR3 DNA reads as TGTGCCTGGAGTGCCCTCACAGATACGCAGTATTTT. As protein: CAWSALTDTQYF.

The chain couples TRBV12-3 or TRBV12-4 to TRBJ2-7; D is ambiguous. CDR3 length: 12 amino acids. The V end lost 2 bases, the J end lost 7 bases, and 9 bases lay between the germline ends. Here the CDR3 reads CASSLQVQEQYF. CDR3 DNA: TGTGCCAGCAGTTTACAGGTCCAAGAGCAGTACTTC.

The rearrangement joins TRBV7-3 to TRBJ2-5, with D tentatively TRBD2 (6 bases). V lost 2 bases, J lost 5 bases, and 12 bases lay in between. CDR3 length: 14 residues. The V gene's germline CDR1 is SGHTA and CDR2 FQGTGA. In DNA form, the CDR3 reads TGTGCCAGCAGCTTAGGGGACTCGAGGGAGACCCAGTACTTC. Protein product: CASSLGDSRETQYF.

V and J are TRBV24-1 and TRBJ1-2; 10 positions agree with TRBD1. The trim removed 2 bases at V and 6 bases at J, leaving 2 bases unmatched. In germline, CDR1 is KGHDR, CDR2 SFDVKD. The CDR3 covers 14 residues. CDR3 DNA sequence: TGTGCCACCAGTGATTCGGACAGGGGGAATGGCTACACCTTC. It encodes CATSDSDRGNGYTF.

Written as DNA, the CDR3 is TGTGCCAGCAGCAATCCTGGGACAGGGGGGAGGACTGAAGCTTTCTTT. The encoded protein is CASSNPGTGGRTEAFF. The V gene is TRBV21-1, the J gene TRBJ1-1; TRBD1 is the table's D call and was not checked against the DNA. TRBV21-1 is flagged as a pseudogene. The length of the CDR3 is 16 residues.

V usage is TRBV5-1 and J usage is TRBJ1-1; possibly TRBD1 for D (6 bases). The CDR3 length is 15 residues. CDR1 SGHRS and CDR2 YFSETQ come from the germline V gene. V was shortened by 2 bases and J by 1 base, with 12 bases between the two germline ends. The CDR3 reads CASSFARGENTEAFF. CDR3 in DNA: TGCGCCAGCAGCTTCGCCAGGGGCGAGAACACTGAAGCTTTCTTT.

This chain uses TRBV5-5 with TRBJ1-6, with TRBD1 as a possible D gene (5 bases). CDR1 SGHKS and CDR2 YYEKEE come from the germline V gene (reference sequence). This CDR3 has 17 residues. Deletions cut 4 bases from V and 7 bases from J, with 21 bases between. The DNA for the CDR3 is TGTGCCAGCAGCCAACGGGCAGGACAAGGAGTGAATTCACCCCTCCACTTT. It yields the protein CASSQRAGQGVNSPLHF.

This CDR3 reads CASSRRQGTYEQYF. In DNA, the CDR3 is TGTGCCAGCAGCAGGAGACAGGGAACCTACGAGCAGTACTTC. The V call is TRBV5-6, the J call TRBJ2-7, with 7 bases identical to TRBD1. V shed 4 bases and J 2 bases; nucleotides not matched to a gene: 6. From germline, CDR1 is SGHDT and CDR2 YYEEEE. This CDR3 has 14 amino acids.

The V gene is TRBV6-5, the J gene TRBJ1-5; the D is unclear. Germline assignment: CDR1 MNHEY and CDR2 SVGAGI. The CDR3 has 15 residues. Between the trimmed V and J ends, which lost 3 bases and 0 bases, there was a span of 9 bases. This CDR3 reads CASSYAQHSNQPQHF. In nucleotides, the CDR3 is TGTGCCAGCAGTTATGCACAGCATAGCAATCAGCCCCAGCATTTT.

V gene TRBV19 combines with J gene TRBJ2-4; D gene uncertain. Germline lookup yields CDR1 LNHDA and CDR2 SQIVND (reference sequence). The CDR3 sequence is 16 residues long. Trimming took 5 bases from V and 0 from J, leaving 14 bases between them. The DNA of the CDR3 is TGTGCCAGTAGTGAGACGACAAAACTAGCCAAAAACATTCAGTACTTC. It specifies CASSETTKLAKNIQYF.

This clone appeared a few times. The chain combines TRBV24-1 with TRBJ1-5, with a tentative D call TRBD1 (5 bases). Trimming cost V 6 bases and J 10 bases, with 18 bases left between them. This CDR3 region has 14 residues. The germline gives CDR1 KGHDR, CDR2 SFDVKD. The CDR3 region is CATSTGTSISPQHF. As DNA, the CDR3 is TGTGCCACCAGTACCGGGACTTCAATCAGCCCCCAGCATTTT.

The gene calls are TRBV5-4 and TRBJ1-1, with D hard to call. Germline CDR1 is SGHNT and CDR2 is YYREEE (reference sequence). Trimming removed 0 bases at V and 1 base at J, with 10 bases between. This CDR3 has 15 residues. The CDR3, as DNA: TGTGCCAGCAGCTTGGATCCCTCCTCGAACACTGAAGCTTTCTTT. This translates into CASSLDPSSNTEAFF.

The rearrangement joins TRBV9 to TRBJ1-2, with unresolved D. From germline, CDR1 is SGDLS and CDR2 YYNGEE. The CDR3 contains 14 residues. Trimming left V 0 bases short and J 3 bases short, with 9 bases between. CDR3 coding DNA: TGTGCCAGCAGCGTAGTAAGTTTAGACTATGGCTACACCTTC. Amino acid sequence: CASSVVSLDYGYTF.

CDR3 nucleotide sequence: TGTGCCAGCAGTCCTGGCGGTGAGCAGTACTTC. Encoded protein: CASSPGGEQYF. The chain joins TRBV12-3 or TRBV12-4 to TRBJ2-7, with D unclear. The CDR3 totals 11 residues. With 5 bases removed from V and 7 bases from J, the gap between germline ends came to 9 bases.

This clone was seen just once. V gene TRBV12-5 combines with J gene TRBJ2-7; 8 bases fit TRBD1. CDR3 length equals 14 residues. CDR1 and CDR2 from the germline V gene are LGHNT and FRNRAP. Trimming removed 7 bases from V and 2 bases from J; junction bases left unmatched: 7. CDR3 protein: CASADGTGPYEQYF. The CDR3 DNA follows: TGTGCTAGTGCCGATGGGACAGGTCCCTACGAGCAGTACTTC.

CDR3 protein: CASSPGGGRSYEQYF. The CDR3 nucleotides are TGCGCCAGCAGTCCAGGGGGAGGCCGCTCCTACGAGCAGTACTTC. V usage is TRBV4-1 and J usage is TRBJ2-7; possibly TRBD1 for D (7 bases). Germline V CDR1 and CDR2: MGHRA, YSYEKL. The V gene lost 6 bases and the J gene lost 0 bases, with 15 bases spanning the gap. The CDR3 has 15 residues.

This chain joins TRBV24-1 and TRBJ2-1, with D possibly matching TRBD1 (5 bases). The CDR3 runs to 19 residues. V was shortened by 0 bases and J by 0 bases, with 17 bases between the two germline ends. Germline CDR1 KGHDR, CDR2 SFDVKD. The CDR3 is CATSDLAPRGRDSYNEQFF. In DNA, the CDR3 is TGTGCCACCAGTGATTTGGCCCCAAGGGGCAGGGACTCCTACAATGAGCAGTTCTTC.